The present TCR beta chain was sequenced within a study of shared clonotypes between healthy human individuals. Notes on this clone: The same CDR3 is also encoded by other DNA sequences in this sample.

Sequenced by immunoSEQ multiplex PCR; TCRdb stores in-frame clones only, minus some. The data contain 2,100,000 or so clones, around 95% of them singletons. Germline V gene lookup returns CDR1 KGHSH and CDR2 LQKENI. The CDR3 sequence is 13 residues long. V dropped 3 bases and J dropped 7 bases, with 12 bases sitting between them. Sequencing was done on a sample of naive CD4+ T cells sorted from blood. The subset here: CD45RA+ positively selected. The sequence was obtained from a man aged 18 to 30 in good health. The chain couples TRBV18 to TRBJ1-1, with D perhaps TRBD1 (6 bases). The CDR3 DNA is TGTGCCAGCTCACCCGGAACAGGGCTTGAAGCTTTCTTT. This gives the protein CASSPGTGLEAFF.